This TCR beta chain was identified in a study of early T cells in non-severe SARS-CoV-2 infection. This clonotype was seen ten or more times. Its cognate antigen is unknown. Attachment of unique molecular identifiers to individual cDNA molecules was performed. TCRdb re-analysed the 5' RACE reads in MiXCR, keeping a single row per CDR3 protein. The sample includes around 30,000 distinct CDR3 sequences, around 5.1% of them seen just once. Study-level findings and limits: Clonotype matching in VDJdb favored anti-spike CD8 responses and did not capture private and CD4 specificities.

The source material was whole blood. The source is an adult who was a healthcare worker with PCR-confirmed SARS-CoV-2 infection or an uninfected control (not recorded which).

This CDR3 reads CASSEAHRQYF. In nucleotides, the CDR3 is TGTGCCAGCAGTGAAGCGCACAGGCAGTACTTC. The V gene is TRBV25-1, the J gene TRBJ2-7; D ambiguous. V lost 2 bases and J 9 bases, leaving 8 bases between the germline ends. From germline, CDR1 is MGHDK and CDR2 SYGVNS. The CDR3 length is 11 residues.